The 15 T cell receptor beta chains in this list originate from one sample, sequenced in a study of identical twins. TCRdb independently ran MiXCR on the 5' RACE reads; one entry per CDR3 protein. Of around 100,000 distinct CDR3 sequences detected, 5.5% to 7% appear once; the ten largest clones hold approximately 12%. Sequenced material: memory T cells sorted from blood. The receptor source for this set is a woman in her forties or fifties in good health.

This clonotype has ten or more counts. CDR3 in DNA: TGCAGCGGAGCCGGGACTAACTACGAGCAGTACTTC. Its translation: CSGAGTNYEQYF. The chain combines TRBV20-1 with TRBJ2-7; 7 bases are shared with TRBD2. Looked up from germline, CDR1 is DFQATT and CDR2 is SNEGSKA (reference sequence). CDR3 length: 12 amino acids.

This clonotype appeared many times. V is TRBV7-9 and J is TRBJ2-3; a weak D match, TRBD1 (6 bases). The V end was cut by 1 base, the J end by 0 bases, with 8 bases between. The CDR3 loop spans 15 amino acids. Germline V gene sequence: CDR1 SEHNR, CDR2 FQNEAQ (reference sequence). Here the CDR3 DNA reads TGTGCCAGCAGCTTAGGGGACATCAGCACAGATACGCAGTATTTT. This codes for CASSLGDISTDTQYF.

In its sample, this clonotype was seen many times. The chain couples TRBV29-1 to TRBJ2-7; D ambiguous. Germline assignment: CDR1 SQVTM and CDR2 ANQGSEA. V dropped 0 bases and J dropped 2 bases, with 2 bases sitting between them. The CDR3 length is 11 residues. In DNA, the CDR3 is TGCAGCGTTGAAGACACCTACGAGCAGTACGTC. Its protein product is CSVEDTYEQYV.

Many counts were recorded for this clonotype. The chain links TRBV3-1 to TRBJ1-1; D is uncertain. There are 15 residues in the CDR3. V shed 4 bases and J shed 5 bases, with 17 bases lying between them. CDR1 LGHDT and CDR2 YNNKEL come from the germline V gene (reference sequence). The chain's CDR3 is CASSPSDSLRTEAFF. CDR3 DNA sequence: TGTGCCAGCAGCCCTTCGGACTCTCTGCGAACTGAAGCTTTCTTT.

This clonotype was recorded at least ten times. V gene TRBV24-1 combines with J gene TRBJ2-3; TRBD2 agrees at 12 bases. Trimming cost V 4 bases and J 3 bases; bases outside gene matches: 4. The CDR3 runs to 16 residues. CDR1 KGHDR and CDR2 SFDVKD come from the germline V gene. The CDR3 sequence is CATSDPTSGRTDTQYF. In DNA form, the CDR3 reads TGTGCCACCAGTGACCCCACTAGCGGGAGGACAGATACGCAGTATTTT.

This clonotype was seen many times. For the CDR3, the DNA is TGTGCCAGCAGGCCGAGGGACAGGGCAGCTAACTATGGCTACACCTTC. It is translated as CASRPRDRAANYGYTF. This sequence joins TRBV6-2 or TRBV6-3 and TRBJ1-2; 9 bases are shared with TRBD1. Germline assignment: CDR1 MNHEY and CDR2 SVGEGT. The trim removed 6 bases at V and 0 bases at J, leaving 8 bases unmatched. There are 16 residues in the CDR3.

This chain links TRBV5-1 with TRBJ2-7; either TRBD1 or TRBD2 may supply D (5 bases each). V was cut by 3 bases and J by 2 bases, with 12 bases left in between. The CDR3 is 14 amino acids. Per the germline V gene, CDR1 is SGHRS and CDR2 is YFSETQ. DNA for the CDR3: TGCGCCAGCAGCTGGGGGACCAACGCCTACGAGCAGTACTTC. Amino acid sequence: CASSWGTNAYEQYF.

Many counts were recorded for this clonotype. The rearrangement joins TRBV12-3 or TRBV12-4 to TRBJ1-1; D perhaps matches TRBD1 (6 bases). The CDR3 is made up of 13 amino acids. The V gene lost 5 bases and the J gene lost 1 base, with 8 bases spanning the gap. Written as DNA, the CDR3 is TGTGCCAGCAGTATAGGGGGGAACACTGAAGCTTTCTTT. Residues: CASSIGGNTEAFF.

This clonotype was observed at least ten times. The J gene is TRBJ1-6, the V gene TRBV28; 8 nucleotides line up with TRBD1. The J segment lost 0 bases and the V segment lost 8 bases, leaving 3 bases of the junction unmatched. CDR1 is MDHEN and CDR2 is SYDVKM in the germline V gene. The CDR3 spans 15 residues. The CDR3 protein is CASGTGPSYNSPLHF. In DNA form, the CDR3 reads TGTGCCAGCGGGACAGGACCCTCCTATAATTCACCCCTCCACTTT.

This clonotype has more than one count but fewer than ten. The V call is TRBV18, the J call TRBJ2-3; D may correspond to TRBD1 or TRBD2 (5 bases each). The CDR3 is 16 amino acids. The V gene's germline CDR1 is KGHSH and CDR2 LQKENI. V lost 3 bases to trimming and J lost 2 bases, with 15 bases between them. CDR3 region: CASSPLVSGLTDTQYF. DNA of the CDR3: TGTGCCAGCTCACCCCTAGTGTCGGGGCTCACAGATACGCAGTATTTT.

This clonotype has at least ten counts. This chain links TRBV20-1 with TRBJ2-1; a possible D gene is TRBD2 (6 bases). The CDR3 runs 13 residues. CDR1 is DFQATT, CDR2 SNEGSKA, per germline (reference sequence). Trimming removed 4 bases from V and 2 bases from J, with 9 bases in between. The CDR3 loop reads CSANGGTYNEQFF. The CDR3 DNA is TGCAGTGCTAATGGCGGGACCTACAATGAGCAGTTCTTC.

This clonotype was counted ten times or more. The chain joins TRBV6-1 to TRBJ1-1; TRBD1 is a possible D gene (5 bases). V lost 0 bases and J 4 bases, leaving 12 bases between the germline ends. Germline V CDR1 and CDR2: MNHNS, SASEGT. The CDR3 extends over 15 amino acids. CDR3: CASSEAGQIFTEAFF. CDR3 DNA: TGTGCCAGCAGTGAAGCGGGGCAGATATTCACTGAAGCTTTCTTT.

V and J are TRBV9 and TRBJ2-1; D not certain. Germline loops: CDR1 SGDLS, CDR2 YYNGEE. V was cut by 3 bases and J by 8 bases, with 15 bases left in between. The CDR3 has 14 residues. In DNA, the CDR3 is TGTGCCAGCAGCGACGACCCCCACCCTGATGAGCAGTTCTTC. Its translation is CASSDDPHPDEQFF.

This clonotype has more than one count but fewer than ten. The chain joins TRBV6-5 to TRBJ2-1, with D perhaps TRBD1 (5 bases). The CDR3 consists of 12 residues. In germline, CDR1 is MNHEY, CDR2 SVGAGI. The CDR3 bases are TGTCCCTTGGGCAGGGATGGGAATGAGCAGTTCTTC. Translating gives CPLGRDGNEQFF.

This CDR3 is CASSHMGLAAGDASGELFF. The CDR3 coding sequence is TGTGCCAGCAGCCACATGGGACTAGCGGCAGGAGACGCTTCCGGGGAGCTGTTTTTT. The chain employs TRBV11-2 and TRBJ2-2; 11 bases map to TRBD2. V gave up 5 bases and J gave up 6 bases; unmatched junction bases: 17. CDR3 length: 19 residues. Germline CDR1 and CDR2: SGHAT and FQNNGV.